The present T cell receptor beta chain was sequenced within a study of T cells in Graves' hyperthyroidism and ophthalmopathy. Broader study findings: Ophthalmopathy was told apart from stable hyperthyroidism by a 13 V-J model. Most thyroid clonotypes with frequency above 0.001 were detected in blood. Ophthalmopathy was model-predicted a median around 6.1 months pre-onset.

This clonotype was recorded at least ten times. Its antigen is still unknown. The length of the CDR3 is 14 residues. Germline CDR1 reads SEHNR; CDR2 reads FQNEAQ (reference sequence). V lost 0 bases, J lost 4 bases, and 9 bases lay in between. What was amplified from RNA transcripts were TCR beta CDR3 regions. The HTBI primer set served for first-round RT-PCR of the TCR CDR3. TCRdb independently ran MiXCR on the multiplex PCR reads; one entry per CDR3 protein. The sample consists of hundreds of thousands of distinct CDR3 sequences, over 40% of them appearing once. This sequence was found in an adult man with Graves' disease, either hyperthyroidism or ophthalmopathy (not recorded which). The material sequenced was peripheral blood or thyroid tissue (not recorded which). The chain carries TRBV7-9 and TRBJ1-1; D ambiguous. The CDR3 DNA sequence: TGTGCCAGCAGCTTAGCGCGGGGTAGCACTGAAGCTTTCTTT. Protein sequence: CASSLARGSTEAFF.